The 13 T cell receptor beta chains in this list originate from one sample, sequenced in a study of cytomegalovirus exposure and HLA in healthy donors. Sequencing was performed with immunoSEQ multiplex PCR; in TCRdb, only in-frame clones are kept and a portion is missing. The sample yields under 200,000 clones, about 90% seen once. Material: PBMCs. The receptors derive from a woman aged 30 to 39 in good health and CMV-seronegative.

The rearrangement uses TRBV27 and TRBJ2-3; D uncertain. There are 16 residues in the CDR3. Germline CDR1 is MNHEY and CDR2 is SMNVEV (reference sequence). The V and J ends lost 3 bases and 0 bases respectively, with 13 bases between them. CDR3 in DNA: TGTGCCAGCAGTTTTGGAACGCCAACTAGCACAGATACGCAGTATTTT. Its translation: CASSFGTPTSTDTQYF.

This clone was observed a few times. The gene calls are TRBV2 and TRBJ2-7, with a weak D call TRBD2 (5 bases). Trimming took 8 bases from V and 6 from J, leaving 11 bases between them. In germline, CDR1 is SNHLY, CDR2 FYNNEI. The CDR3 is 11 amino acids. For the CDR3, the DNA is TGTGCCAGCTCTACTAGTTTCGAGCAGTACTTC. Amino acid sequence: CASSTSFEQYF.

The rearrangement links TRBV4-3 to TRBJ1-2; TRBD1 matches 8 bases. The junction had 8 bases not matched to a gene; V was cut back by 3 bases and J by 5 bases. Germline CDR1 LGHNA, CDR2 YSLEER. CDR3 size: 15 residues. The CDR3: CASSQDREVWYGYTF. The DNA of the CDR3 is TGCGCCAGCAGCCAGGACAGGGAGGTTTGGTATGGCTACACCTTC.

The J gene is TRBJ2-5, the V gene TRBV19; D might be TRBD1 (7 bases). Germline assignment: CDR1 LNHDA and CDR2 SQIVND (reference sequence). V lost 1 base, J lost 2 bases, and 17 bases lay in between. This CDR3 has 17 residues. CDR3 protein: CASSIVPGRTGQETQYF. In DNA, the CDR3 is TGTGCCAGTAGTATAGTCCCGGGGAGGACAGGTCAAGAGACCCAGTACTTC.

This clone was recorded only once. The DNA for the CDR3 is TGCAGCTCCCTCCACGGAAACACCGGGGAGCTGTTTTTT. It encodes CSSLHGNTGELFF. The chain joins TRBV29-1 to TRBJ2-2; D ambiguous. The CDR3 is 13 residues long. Germline V gives CDR1 SQVTM, CDR2 ANQGSEA. Between the trimmed V and J ends, which lost 8 bases and 2 bases, there was a span of 12 bases.

The genes are TRBV29-1 and TRBJ2-1, with 12 bases aligning to TRBD2. Germline lookup yields CDR1 SQVTM and CDR2 ANQGSEA. This CDR3 has 15 residues. Losses at the gene ends were 5 bases for V and 7 bases for J; bases not matched to a gene: 9. The CDR3 spells CSVFLLGLAGNEQFF. Written as DNA, the CDR3 is TGCAGCGTTTTCCTTCTAGGACTAGCGGGAAATGAGCAGTTCTTC.

V gene TRBV7-6 combines with J gene TRBJ2-3; 7 bases line up with TRBD1. J was trimmed by 0 bases and V by 5 bases; bases with no gene match: 8. The CDR3 extends over 16 amino acids. The germline V gene has CDR1 SGHVS and CDR2 FNYEAQ. DNA of the CDR3: TGTGCCAGCAGCCCCCCGGGACAGCATAGCACAGATACGCAGTATTTT. Translating it yields CASSPPGQHSTDTQYF.

The rearrangement uses TRBV7-9 and TRBJ1-1; D is perhaps TRBD1 (5 bases). Germline CDR1 SEHNR, CDR2 FQNEAQ (reference sequence). The CDR3 has 15 residues. Trimming left V 5 bases short and J 6 bases short, with 19 bases between. CDR3 sequence: CASSPLAGNLPEAFF. The DNA of the CDR3 is TGTGCCAGCAGCCCCCTGGCAGGGAATCTCCCTGAAGCTTTCTTT.

The chain links TRBV5-1 to TRBJ2-1; no clear D gene. Germline assignment: CDR1 SGHRS and CDR2 YFSETQ. The CDR3 runs 16 residues. Trimming took 4 bases from V and 0 from J, leaving 14 bases between them. The CDR3 nucleotides read TGCGCCAGCAGCCAAGCTGGCGCCGCCTCCTACAATGAGCAGTTCTTC. Translating gives CASSQAGAASYNEQFF.

The chain employs TRBV15 and TRBJ2-1; TRBD1 is a possible D gene (6 bases). This CDR3 contains 15 residues. The germline V and J ends were trimmed by 0 bases and 7 bases, with 13 bases remaining between them. Looked up from germline, CDR1 is LNHNV and CDR2 is YYDKDF (reference sequence). The CDR3 region is CATSRDRGARNEQFF. Written as DNA, the CDR3 is TGTGCCACCAGCAGAGACAGGGGAGCACGGAATGAGCAGTTCTTC. Based on the CDR3 plus reference TRBV15 and TRBJ2-1, the full variable domain is DAMVIQNPRYQVTQFGKPVTLSCSQTLNHNVMYWYQQKSSQAPKLLFHYYDKDFNNEADTPDNFQSRRPNTSFCFLDIRSPGLGDTAMYLCATSRDRGARNEQFFGPGTRLTVL.

V and J are TRBV7-9 and TRBJ2-7; 7 positions match TRBD2. V shed 1 base, J shed 6 bases, and the junction held 9 bases outside the gene matches. The CDR3 covers 15 residues. The germline V gene encodes CDR1 SEHNR and CDR2 FQNEAQ (reference sequence). The CDR3 sequence: CASSLVRGGPGEQYF. In nucleotides, the CDR3 is TGTGCCAGCAGCTTAGTTCGGGGAGGGCCTGGCGAGCAGTACTTC.

This clone was found a few times. The V and J genes are TRBV7-9 and TRBJ1-2, with 9 bases aligning to TRBD1. CDR1 and CDR2 (germline): SEHNR, FQNEAQ (reference sequence). Trimming removed 5 bases from V and 4 bases from J; junction bases left unmatched: 5. The CDR3 sequence is 14 residues long. The CDR3 protein is CASSRGDRVYGYTF. The CDR3 DNA sequence: TGTGCCAGCAGCCGCGGGGACAGGGTCTATGGCTACACCTTC.

The chain is built from TRBV4-3 and TRBJ1-2, with D tentatively TRBD1 (6 bases). The CDR3 totals 14 residues. V lost 1 base, J lost 6 bases, and 12 bases lay in between. CDR1 and CDR2 (germline): LGHNA, YSLEER. CDR3 loop: CASSQGGTSNGYTF. In nucleotides, the CDR3 is TGCGCCAGCAGCCAAGGGGGGACATCTAATGGCTACACCTTC.